This is a list of T cell receptor beta chains from one sample in a study of technical replicates of blood from several donors. The table came from immunoSEQ multiplex PCR; TCRdb's copy has only in-frame clones and leaves some out. The data contain approximately 81,000 clones, over 95% of them singletons. The material sequenced was T cells isolated from PBMCs. Receptors originate from a human donor in good health. Each CDR3 is given with its conserved first and last residue. The order of the fields is D gene, J gene, V gene, clone size, CDR3 DNA, CDR3 protein. D genes are given only for firm matches. Not every row has a clone size; where given, it reads once, few, many or a size class.

d_call: NA; j_call: TRBJ2-7; v_call: TRBV29-1; clone_size: NA; cdr3_nt: TGCAGCGTTGTGGCTAGCTACGAGCAGTACTTC; cdr3_aa: CSVVASYEQYF
d_call: TRBD2; j_call: TRBJ2-5; v_call: TRBV13; clone_size: once; cdr3_nt: TGTGCCAGCAGCCCAATAGCGGGATCGGTTAAAGAGACCCAGTACTTC; cdr3_aa: CASSPIAGSVKETQYF
d_call: NA; j_call: TRBJ1-2; v_call: TRBV7-9; clone_size: NA; cdr3_nt: TGTGCCAGCAGCTCGGAGGAGTTTCCCGGGGCCTTC; cdr3_aa: CASSSEEFPGAF
d_call: NA; j_call: TRBJ1-4; v_call: TRBV15; clone_size: NA; cdr3_nt: TGTGCCACCGCCGGGTCCTTTGCTAATGAAAAACTGTTTTTT; cdr3_aa: CATAGSFANEKLFF
d_call: NA; j_call: TRBJ2-7; v_call: TRBV5-1; clone_size: NA; cdr3_nt: TGCGCCAGCAGCTTGGCCGGGCGGGGGCCCAACGAGCAGTACTTC; cdr3_aa: CASSLAGRGPNEQYF
d_call: NA; j_call: TRBJ2-3; v_call: TRBV27; clone_size: once; cdr3_nt: TGTGCCAGCAGTTCGTCCGACTATATCACAGATACGCAGTATTTT; cdr3_aa: CASSSSDYITDTQYF
d_call: NA; j_call: TRBJ1-1; v_call: TRBV6-6; clone_size: NA; cdr3_nt: TGTGCCAGCAGTTCCGGGGTTGCGCAGTCGGACACTGAAGCTTTCTTT; cdr3_aa: CASSSGVAQSDTEAFF
d_call: NA; j_call: TRBJ1-1; v_call: TRBV18; clone_size: NA; cdr3_nt: TGTGCCAGCTCACCATCTGGGCACATGAACACTGAAGCTTTCTTT; cdr3_aa: CASSPSGHMNTEAFF
d_call: NA; j_call: TRBJ2-5; v_call: TRBV7-9; clone_size: NA; cdr3_nt: TGTGCCAGCAGCATTAACTCCGGTGCTATCCAAGAGACCCAGTACTTC; cdr3_aa: CASSINSGAIQETQYF
d_call: NA; j_call: TRBJ2-1; v_call: TRBV7-9; clone_size: NA; cdr3_nt: TGTGCCAGCACAAGGGGGGGATCCCTCAATGAGCAGTTCTTC; cdr3_aa: CASTRGGSLNEQFF
d_call: NA; j_call: TRBJ2-2; v_call: TRBV9; clone_size: NA; cdr3_nt: TGTGCCAGCAGCGAGCCCTGGAACACCGGGGAGCTGTTTTTT; cdr3_aa: CASSEPWNTGELFF
d_call: NA; j_call: TRBJ1-3; v_call: TRBV7-2; clone_size: NA; cdr3_nt: TGTGCCAGCAGCGGGGGACTCTCTGGAAACACCATATATTTT; cdr3_aa: CASSGGLSGNTIYF
d_call: NA; j_call: TRBJ2-1; v_call: TRBV5-4; clone_size: NA; cdr3_nt: TGTGCCAGCGCGGATTACAATGAGCAGTTCTTC; cdr3_aa: CASADYNEQFF
d_call: TRBD2; j_call: TRBJ2-2; v_call: TRBV4-2; clone_size: NA; cdr3_nt: TGTGCCAGCAGCCAAGATCGCCTAGCGGGAGTTACCGGGGAGCTGTTTTTT; cdr3_aa: CASSQDRLAGVTGELFF
d_call: NA; j_call: TRBJ1-1; v_call: TRBV5-5; clone_size: NA; cdr3_nt: TGTGCCAGCAGCTTGGAACAAACGGGCACTGAAGCTTTCTTT; cdr3_aa: CASSLEQTGTEAFF
d_call: TRBD2; j_call: TRBJ2-7; v_call: TRBV27; clone_size: NA; cdr3_nt: TGTGCCAGCAGTGTCGCGGGAGGGCCCGGCGAGCAGTACTTC; cdr3_aa: CASSVAGGPGEQYF
d_call: NA; j_call: TRBJ2-2; v_call: TRBV5-6; clone_size: NA; cdr3_nt: TGTGCCAGCAGCTTGATTGAGGCCACCGGGGAGCTGTTTTTT; cdr3_aa: CASSLIEATGELFF
d_call: TRBD2; j_call: TRBJ2-7; v_call: TRBV28; clone_size: NA; cdr3_nt: TGTGCCAGCAATAGGCTAGCGGCGACCTACGAGCAGTACTTC; cdr3_aa: CASNRLAATYEQYF
d_call: TRBD2; j_call: TRBJ2-1; v_call: TRBV7-6; clone_size: NA; cdr3_nt: TGTGCCAGCAGCCAGACTAGCGGAGTCTACTACAATGAGCAGTTCTTC; cdr3_aa: CASSQTSGVYYNEQFF
d_call: NA; j_call: TRBJ2-7; v_call: TRBV9; clone_size: NA; cdr3_nt: TGTGCCAGCAGCGTAGTCGAACAGGGTGCCTACGAGCAGTACTTC; cdr3_aa: CASSVVEQGAYEQYF
d_call: TRBD1; j_call: TRBJ1-2; v_call: TRBV10-1; clone_size: NA; cdr3_nt: TGCGCCAGCACTAACAGGGGGCGGGAGTATGGCTACACCTTC; cdr3_aa: CASTNRGREYGYTF
d_call: TRBD2; j_call: TRBJ2-2; v_call: TRBV15; clone_size: NA; cdr3_nt: TGTGCCACCAGCATTAGCGGGAGGGTGTCCGGGGAGCTGTTTTTT; cdr3_aa: CATSISGRVSGELFF
d_call: TRBD1; j_call: TRBJ2-5; v_call: TRBV18; clone_size: NA; cdr3_nt: TGTGCCAGCTCACCCATGGACAGGGGTTGGGAGACCCAGTACTTC; cdr3_aa: CASSPMDRGWETQYF
d_call: TRBD1; j_call: TRBJ1-3; v_call: TRBV6-5; clone_size: NA; cdr3_nt: TGTGCCAGCAGTGGGACAGGACCTGGAAACACCATATATTTT; cdr3_aa: CASSGTGPGNTIYF
d_call: NA; j_call: TRBJ2-1; v_call: TRBV4-1; clone_size: NA; cdr3_nt: TGCGCCAGCAGCCAAGCCGACCGGACTTTTAAGAATGAGCAGTTCTTC; cdr3_aa: CASSQADRTFKNEQFF
d_call: TRBD2; j_call: TRBJ2-1; v_call: TRBV7-3; clone_size: NA; cdr3_nt: TGTGCCAGCAGCCCTATAGCGGGAGGCCGCAATGAGCAGTTCTTC; cdr3_aa: CASSPIAGGRNEQFF
d_call: TRBD2; j_call: TRBJ2-1; v_call: TRBV2; clone_size: NA; cdr3_nt: TGTGCCAGCGCGCCGGGACTAGCGGGAGAAAAGGCTACCAATGAGCAGTTCTTC; cdr3_aa: CASAPGLAGEKATNEQFF
d_call: NA; j_call: TRBJ2-1; v_call: TRBV10-3; clone_size: NA; cdr3_nt: TGTGCCATCAGGGGGGAGGGCAGGGGAAACTACAATGAGCAGTTCTTC; cdr3_aa: CAIRGEGRGNYNEQFF
d_call: TRBD1; j_call: TRBJ1-4; v_call: TRBV10-3; clone_size: NA; cdr3_nt: TGTGCCATCAGTGGAGGGACAGCTAATGAAAAACTGTTTTTT; cdr3_aa: CAISGGTANEKLFF